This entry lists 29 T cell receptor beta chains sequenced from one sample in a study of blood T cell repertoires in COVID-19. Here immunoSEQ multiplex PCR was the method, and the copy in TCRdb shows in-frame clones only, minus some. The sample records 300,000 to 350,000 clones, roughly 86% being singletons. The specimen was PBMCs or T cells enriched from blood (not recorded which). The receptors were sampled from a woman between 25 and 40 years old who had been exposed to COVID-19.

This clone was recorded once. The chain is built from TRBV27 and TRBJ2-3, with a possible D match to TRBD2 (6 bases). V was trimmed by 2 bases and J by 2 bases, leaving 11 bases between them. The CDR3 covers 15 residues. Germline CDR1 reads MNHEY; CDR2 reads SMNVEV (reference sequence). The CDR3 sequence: CASSLGWGDTDTQYF. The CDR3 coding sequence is TGTGCCAGCAGTTTAGGTTGGGGGGACACAGATACGCAGTATTTT.

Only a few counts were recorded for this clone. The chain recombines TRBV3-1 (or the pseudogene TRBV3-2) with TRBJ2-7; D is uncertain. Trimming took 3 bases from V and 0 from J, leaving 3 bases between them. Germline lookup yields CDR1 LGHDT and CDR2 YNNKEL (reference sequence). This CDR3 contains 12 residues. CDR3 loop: CASSQSSYEQYF. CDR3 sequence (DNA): TGTGCCAGCAGCCAGAGCTCCTACGAGCAGTACTTC.

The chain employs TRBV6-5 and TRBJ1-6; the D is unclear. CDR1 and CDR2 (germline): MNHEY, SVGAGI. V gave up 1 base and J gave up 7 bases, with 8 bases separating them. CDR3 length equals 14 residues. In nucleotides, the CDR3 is TGTGCCAGCAGTTACTGGTCAGGAAATTCACCCCTCCACTTT. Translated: CASSYWSGNSPLHF.

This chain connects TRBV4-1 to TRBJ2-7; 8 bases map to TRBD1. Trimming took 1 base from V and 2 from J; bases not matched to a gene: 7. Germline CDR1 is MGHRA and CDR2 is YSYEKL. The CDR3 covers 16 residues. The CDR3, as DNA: TGCGCCAGCAGCCAAGGTTCGGACAGGGTCACCTACGAGCAGTACTTC. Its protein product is CASSQGSDRVTYEQYF.

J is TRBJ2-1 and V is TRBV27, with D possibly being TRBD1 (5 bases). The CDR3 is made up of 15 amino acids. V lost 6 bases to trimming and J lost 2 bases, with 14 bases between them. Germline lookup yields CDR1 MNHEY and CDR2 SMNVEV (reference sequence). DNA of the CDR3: TGTGCCAGCAGCCTAGGGGCCCGACCCTACAATGAGCAGTTCTTC. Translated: CASSLGARPYNEQFF.

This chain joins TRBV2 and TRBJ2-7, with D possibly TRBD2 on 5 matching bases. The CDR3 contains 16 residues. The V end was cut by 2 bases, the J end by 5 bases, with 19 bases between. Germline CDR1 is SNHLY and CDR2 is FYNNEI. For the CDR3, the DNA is TGTGCCAGCAGTGAAAGGCTAGCTGCCCTTCAGAACGAGCAGTACTTC. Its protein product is CASSERLAALQNEQYF.

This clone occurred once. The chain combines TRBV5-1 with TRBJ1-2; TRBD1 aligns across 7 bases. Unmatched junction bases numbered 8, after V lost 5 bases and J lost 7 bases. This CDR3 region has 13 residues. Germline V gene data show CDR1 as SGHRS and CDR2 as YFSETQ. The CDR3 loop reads CASRVEQGFGYTF. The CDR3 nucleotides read TGCGCCAGCAGAGTCGAACAGGGGTTTGGCTACACCTTC. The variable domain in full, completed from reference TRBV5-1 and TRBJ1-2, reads KAGVTQTPRYLIKTRGQQVTLSCSPISGHRSVSWYQQTPGQGLQFLFEYFSETQRNKGNFPGRFSGRQFSNSRSEMNVSTLELGDSALYLCASRVEQGFGYTFGSGTRLTVV.

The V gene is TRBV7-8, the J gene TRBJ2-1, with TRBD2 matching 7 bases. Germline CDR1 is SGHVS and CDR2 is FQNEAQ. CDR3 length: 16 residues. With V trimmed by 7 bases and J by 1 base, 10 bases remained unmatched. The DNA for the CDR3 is TGTGCCAGCAACGGAGGGGAGGGCTTATCCTACAATGAGCAGTTCTTC. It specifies CASNGGEGLSYNEQFF.

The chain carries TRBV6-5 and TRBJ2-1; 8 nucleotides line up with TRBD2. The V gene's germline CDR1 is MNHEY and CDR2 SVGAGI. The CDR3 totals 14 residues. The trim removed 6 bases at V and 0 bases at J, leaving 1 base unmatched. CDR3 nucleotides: TGTGCCAGCAGCAGCGGGAGCTCCTACAATGAGCAGTTCTTC. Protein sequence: CASSSGSSYNEQFF.

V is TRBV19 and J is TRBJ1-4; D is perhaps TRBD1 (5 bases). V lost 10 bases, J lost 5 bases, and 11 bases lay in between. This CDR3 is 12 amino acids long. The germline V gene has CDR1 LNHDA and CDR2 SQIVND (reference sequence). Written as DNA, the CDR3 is TGTGCCACCATGACAGTAAATGAAAAACTGTTTTTT. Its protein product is CATMTVNEKLFF.

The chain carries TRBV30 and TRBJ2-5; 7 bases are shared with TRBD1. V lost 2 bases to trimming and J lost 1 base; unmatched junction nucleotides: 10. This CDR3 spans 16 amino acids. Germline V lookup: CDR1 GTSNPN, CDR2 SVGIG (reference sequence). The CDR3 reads CAWSTAPGQPQETQYF. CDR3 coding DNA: TGTGCCTGGAGTACAGCGCCGGGACAGCCCCAAGAGACCCAGTACTTC.

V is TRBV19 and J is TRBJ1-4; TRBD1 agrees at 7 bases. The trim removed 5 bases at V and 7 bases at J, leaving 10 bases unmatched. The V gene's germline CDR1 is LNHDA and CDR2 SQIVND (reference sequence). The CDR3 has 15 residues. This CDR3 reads CASSPGQVDREKLFF. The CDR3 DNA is TGTGCCAGTAGTCCCGGACAGGTTGACCGTGAAAAACTGTTTTTT.

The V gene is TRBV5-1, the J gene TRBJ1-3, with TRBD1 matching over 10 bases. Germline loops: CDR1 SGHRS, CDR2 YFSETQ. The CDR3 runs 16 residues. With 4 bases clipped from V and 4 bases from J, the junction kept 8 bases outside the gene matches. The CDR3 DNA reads TGCGCCAGCAGCCTTTCTGGGACAGGGGTAGGAAACACCATATATTTT. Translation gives CASSLSGTGVGNTIYF.

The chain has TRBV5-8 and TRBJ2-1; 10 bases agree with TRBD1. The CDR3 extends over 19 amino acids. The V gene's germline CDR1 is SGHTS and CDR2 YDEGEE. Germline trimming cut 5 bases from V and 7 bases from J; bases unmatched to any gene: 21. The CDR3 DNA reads TGTGCCAGCAGTACGGGAATCGGGACAGGGGTTTTAGGCGCAAATGAGCAGTTCTTC. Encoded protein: CASSTGIGTGVLGANEQFF.

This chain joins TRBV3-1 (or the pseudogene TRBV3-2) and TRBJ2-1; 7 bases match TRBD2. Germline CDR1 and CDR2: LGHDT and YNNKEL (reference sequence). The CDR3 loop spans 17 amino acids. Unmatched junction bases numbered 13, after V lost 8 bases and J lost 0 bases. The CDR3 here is CASPSGGSTSSYNEQFF. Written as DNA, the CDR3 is TGTGCCAGCCCCTCCGGCGGGAGCACGAGCTCCTACAATGAGCAGTTCTTC.

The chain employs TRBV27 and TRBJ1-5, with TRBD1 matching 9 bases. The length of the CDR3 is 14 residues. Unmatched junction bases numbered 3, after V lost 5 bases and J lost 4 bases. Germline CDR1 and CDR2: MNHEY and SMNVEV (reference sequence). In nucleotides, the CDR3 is TGTGCCAGCAGTCACAGGGGGCGGAATCAGCCCCAGCATTTT. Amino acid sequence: CASSHRGRNQPQHF.

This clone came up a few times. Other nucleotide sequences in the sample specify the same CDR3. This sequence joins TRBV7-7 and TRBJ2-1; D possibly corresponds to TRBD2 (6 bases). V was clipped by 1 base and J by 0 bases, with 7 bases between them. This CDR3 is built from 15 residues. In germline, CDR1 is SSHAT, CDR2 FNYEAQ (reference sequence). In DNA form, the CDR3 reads TGTGCCAGCAGCTTAGTCGGGGGCTCCTACAATGAGCAGTTCTTC. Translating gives CASSLVGGSYNEQFF. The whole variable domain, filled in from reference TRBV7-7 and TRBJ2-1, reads GAGVSQSPRYKVTKRGQDVTLRCDPISSHATLYWYQQALGQGPEFLTYFNYEAQPDKSGLPSDRFSAERPEGSISTLTIQRTEQRDSAMYRCASSLVGGSYNEQFFGPGTRLTVL.

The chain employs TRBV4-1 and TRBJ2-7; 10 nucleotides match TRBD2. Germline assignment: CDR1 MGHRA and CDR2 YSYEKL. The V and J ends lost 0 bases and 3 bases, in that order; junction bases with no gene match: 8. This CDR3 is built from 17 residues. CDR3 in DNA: TGCGCCAGCAGCCAAGATCCGGCGTTAGCGGGAGGCTACGAGCAGTACTTC. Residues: CASSQDPALAGGYEQYF.

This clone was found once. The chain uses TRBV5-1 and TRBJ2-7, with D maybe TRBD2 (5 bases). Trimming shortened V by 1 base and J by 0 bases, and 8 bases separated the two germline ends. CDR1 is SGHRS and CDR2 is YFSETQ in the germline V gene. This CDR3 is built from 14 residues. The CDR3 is CASSLRTASYEQYF. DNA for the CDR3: TGCGCCAGCAGCTTGAGGACTGCCTCCTACGAGCAGTACTTC.

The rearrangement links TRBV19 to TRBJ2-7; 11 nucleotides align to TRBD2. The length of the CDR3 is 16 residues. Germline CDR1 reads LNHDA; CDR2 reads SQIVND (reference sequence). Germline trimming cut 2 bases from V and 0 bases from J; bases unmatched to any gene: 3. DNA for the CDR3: TGTGCCAGTAGTATATCGGGACTAGCGGCCTCCTACGAGCAGTACTTC. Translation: CASSISGLAASYEQYF.

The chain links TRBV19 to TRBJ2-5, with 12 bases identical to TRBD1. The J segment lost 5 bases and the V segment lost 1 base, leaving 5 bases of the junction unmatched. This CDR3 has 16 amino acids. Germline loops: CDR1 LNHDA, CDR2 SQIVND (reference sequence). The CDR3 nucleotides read TGTGCCAGTAGTATAGCCGGGACAGGGGGCTATGAGACCCAGTACTTC. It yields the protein CASSIAGTGGYETQYF.

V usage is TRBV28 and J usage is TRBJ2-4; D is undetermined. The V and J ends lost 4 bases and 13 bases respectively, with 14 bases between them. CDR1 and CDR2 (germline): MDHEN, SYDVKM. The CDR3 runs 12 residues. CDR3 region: CASSSQTAGQYF. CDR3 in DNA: TGTGCCAGCAGTTCCCAGACGGCAGGCCAGTACTTC.

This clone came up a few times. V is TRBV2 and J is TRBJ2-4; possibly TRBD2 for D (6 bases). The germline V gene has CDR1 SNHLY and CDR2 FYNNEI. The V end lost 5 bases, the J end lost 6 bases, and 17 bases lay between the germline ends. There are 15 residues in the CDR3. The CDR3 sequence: CASSSRTIELNIQYF. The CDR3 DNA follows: TGTGCCAGCAGTTCCCGGACTATTGAGTTAAACATTCAGTACTTC.

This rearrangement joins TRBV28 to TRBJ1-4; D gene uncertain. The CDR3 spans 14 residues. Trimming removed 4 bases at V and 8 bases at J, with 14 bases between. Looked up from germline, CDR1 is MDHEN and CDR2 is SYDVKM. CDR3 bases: TGTGCCAGCAGTTCCACAGTAGAGCCGGAAAAACTGTTTTTT. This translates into CASSSTVEPEKLFF.

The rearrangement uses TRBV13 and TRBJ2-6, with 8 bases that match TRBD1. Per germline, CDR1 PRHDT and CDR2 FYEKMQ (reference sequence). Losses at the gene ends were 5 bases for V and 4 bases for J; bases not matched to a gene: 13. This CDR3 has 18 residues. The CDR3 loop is CASSARAGGAAGANVLTF. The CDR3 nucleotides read TGTGCCAGCAGCGCGCGCGCAGGGGGCGCGGCCGGGGCCAACGTCCTGACTTTC.

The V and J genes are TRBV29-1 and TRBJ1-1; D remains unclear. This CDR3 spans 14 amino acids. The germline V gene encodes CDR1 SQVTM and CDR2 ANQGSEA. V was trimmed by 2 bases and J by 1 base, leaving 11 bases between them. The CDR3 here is CSVEIREGNTEAFF. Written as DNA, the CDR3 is TGCAGCGTTGAAATCCGGGAGGGGAACACTGAAGCTTTCTTT.

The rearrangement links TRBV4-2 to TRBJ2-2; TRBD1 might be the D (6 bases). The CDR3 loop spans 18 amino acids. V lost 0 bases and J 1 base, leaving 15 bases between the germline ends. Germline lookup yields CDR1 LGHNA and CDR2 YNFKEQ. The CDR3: CASSQDLPATGNTGELFF. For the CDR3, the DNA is TGTGCCAGCAGCCAAGATCTCCCTGCGACAGGGAACACCGGGGAGCTGTTTTTT.

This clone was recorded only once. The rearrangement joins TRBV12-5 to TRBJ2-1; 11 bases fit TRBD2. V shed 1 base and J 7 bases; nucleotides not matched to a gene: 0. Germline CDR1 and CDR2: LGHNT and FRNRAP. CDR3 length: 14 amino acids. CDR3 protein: CASGLGLAGNEQFF. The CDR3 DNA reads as TGTGCTAGTGGTTTGGGACTAGCGGGAAATGAGCAGTTCTTC.

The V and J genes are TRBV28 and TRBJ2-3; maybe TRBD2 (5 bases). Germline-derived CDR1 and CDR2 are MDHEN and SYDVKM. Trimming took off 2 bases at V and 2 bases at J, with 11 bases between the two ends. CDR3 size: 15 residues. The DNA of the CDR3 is TGTGCCAGCAGTTTACGAGGGCCCCACACAGATACGCAGTATTTT. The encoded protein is CASSLRGPHTDTQYF.